Shown below are 9 T cell receptor beta chains from a single sample sequenced in a study of blood T cell repertoires in COVID-19. The assay was immunoSEQ multiplex PCR, and TCRdb's table has in-frame clones only and misses some. The sample has under 300,000 clones, 86% seen once. Material: peripheral blood. These receptors all come from a man younger than 35 with active or convalescent COVID-19.

V is TRBV7-9 and J is TRBJ1-1; D not resolved. The CDR3 totals 14 residues. V lost 1 base, J lost 9 bases, and 15 bases lay in between. CDR1 is SEHNR and CDR2 is FQNEAQ in the germline V gene (reference sequence). The CDR3 loop reads CASSLGPSDPKAFF. The CDR3, as DNA: TGTGCCAGCAGCTTAGGCCCTAGCGACCCAAAAGCTTTCTTT.

This chain joins TRBV29-1 and TRBJ1-6; D might be TRBD1 (6 bases). The ends were cut back, 5 bases at V and 9 bases at J, with 17 bases in the middle. The CDR3 is made up of 14 amino acids. Germline V lookup: CDR1 SQVTM, CDR2 ANQGSEA. DNA for the CDR3: TGCAGCGTTACAGGGACGGACGTGGGTTCACCCCTCCACTTT. Translation: CSVTGTDVGSPLHF. The full variable domain, rest sourced from reference TRBV29-1 and TRBJ1-6, is SAVISQKPSRDICQRGTSLTIQCQVDSQVTMMFWYRQQPGQSLTLIATANQGSEATYESGFVIDKFPISRPNLTFSTLTVSNMSPEDSSIYLCSVTGTDVGSPLHFGNGTRLTVT.

This chain connects TRBV14 to TRBJ1-2; D gene ambiguous. Trimming cost V 4 bases and J 3 bases, with 9 bases left between them. CDR1 is SGHDN, CDR2 FVKESK, per germline. This CDR3 is built from 13 residues. CDR3 residues: CASSPSQDYGYTF. CDR3 sequence (DNA): TGTGCCAGCAGCCCCAGCCAGGACTATGGCTACACCTTC.

This clone was observed a single time. V gene TRBV2 combines with J gene TRBJ1-2; TRBD1 is a possible D gene (5 bases). Trimming stripped 3 bases from V and 11 bases from J, with 13 bases between. Germline CDR1 reads SNHLY; CDR2 reads FYNNEI. This CDR3 spans 12 amino acids. The CDR3 nucleotides are TGTGCCAGCAGTGAGTTACAGGCCCATTACACCTTC. As protein: CASSELQAHYTF.

This clone was counted between two and nine times. The V gene is TRBV7-6, the J gene TRBJ1-5, with D maybe TRBD1 (6 bases). V gave up 8 bases and J gave up 0 bases, with 14 bases separating them. CDR1 and CDR2 from the germline V gene are SGHVS and FNYEAQ. The CDR3 runs 15 residues. The CDR3 here is CASSDSTYSNQPQHF. The CDR3 region has the DNA TGTGCCAGCTCGGACAGTACATATAGCAATCAGCCCCAGCATTTT.

The chain recombines TRBV7-9 with TRBJ2-4; the D gene is possibly TRBD1 (5 bases). V was pared by 1 base and J by 3 bases, with 10 bases between. Germline V gene sequence: CDR1 SEHNR, CDR2 FQNEAQ (reference sequence). This CDR3 region has 15 residues. In nucleotides, the CDR3 is TGTGCCAGCAGCTTAGTCCAGGGCGGCAAAAACATTCAGTACTTC. It is translated as CASSLVQGGKNIQYF.

The J gene is TRBJ2-3, the V gene TRBV7-2, with no clear D. The V end was cut by 6 bases, the J end by 3 bases, with 13 bases between. CDR1 and CDR2 (germline): SGHTA, FQGNSA. This CDR3 is built from 14 residues. This CDR3 is CASSPTHLTDTQYF. CDR3 nucleotides: TGTGCCAGCAGTCCAACTCACCTTACAGATACGCAGTATTTT.

The chain combines TRBV7-8 with TRBJ1-1, with a weak D call TRBD1 (6 bases). This CDR3 is 17 amino acids long. CDR1 SGHVS and CDR2 FQNEAQ come from the germline V gene. Trimming left V 5 bases short and J 0 bases short, with 19 bases between. As DNA, the CDR3 is TGTGCCAGCAGCCTACGGGGGGGGCGCTTTCTGAACACTGAAGCTTTCTTT. This encodes CASSLRGGRFLNTEAFF.

V and J are TRBV6-5 and TRBJ2-3, with D possibly TRBD1 on 5 matching bases. V lost 6 bases to trimming and J lost 0 bases, with 10 bases between them. This CDR3 is built from 14 residues. Germline assignment: CDR1 MNHEY and CDR2 SVGAGI. The CDR3 spells CASSQTVSTDTQYF. Written as DNA, the CDR3 is TGTGCCAGCAGCCAGACAGTTAGCACAGATACGCAGTATTTT.